A single sample gave rise to the 17 T cell receptor beta chains below, sequenced in a study of T cells in Graves' hyperthyroidism and ophthalmopathy. TCR beta CDR3 region amplification was performed from RNA transcripts. HTBI primers were used for first-round RT-PCR of the TCR CDR3. In TCRdb, the multiplex PCR reads were re-called with MiXCR into one record per CDR3 protein. Of 700,000 or so distinct CDR3 sequences in the sample, 16% were seen once. The specimen sequenced was blood. The receptors come from a man aged 18-30 years with Graves' hyperthyroidism.

This clonotype was recorded a few times. V gene TRBV3-1 combines with J gene TRBJ2-7; 13 bases are a match to TRBD2. CDR1 is LGHDT, CDR2 YNNKEL, per germline (reference sequence). The CDR3 covers 18 residues. The junction had 11 bases not matched to a gene; V was cut back by 1 base and J by 5 bases. CDR3: CASSQAPPGLAGLNEQYF. The CDR3 nucleotides are TGTGCCAGCAGCCAAGCCCCCCCGGGACTAGCGGGACTCAACGAGCAGTACTTC.

CDR3 loop: CSARDAVPDTYNEQFF. The CDR3 DNA sequence: TGCAGTGCTAGAGATGCCGTTCCGGACACCTACAATGAGCAGTTCTTC. The chain recombines TRBV20-1 with TRBJ2-1; weak D call: TRBD1 (5 bases). V gave up 0 bases and J gave up 2 bases, with 14 bases separating them. CDR3 length equals 16 residues. From germline, CDR1 is DFQATT and CDR2 SNEGSKA (reference sequence).

The chain joins TRBV4-1 to TRBJ2-7; 7 bases align to TRBD1. Germline assignment: CDR1 MGHRA and CDR2 YSYEKL. Unmatched junction bases numbered 13, after V lost 4 bases and J lost 7 bases. This CDR3 comprises 15 residues. The CDR3 DNA reads as TGCGCCAGCAGCCGACAGACAGGGCCCTCGGGGGAGCAGTACTTC. Encoded protein: CASSRQTGPSGEQYF.

This clonotype occurred a few times. The chain links TRBV5-1 to TRBJ2-7, with unresolved D. Germline CDR1 is SGHRS and CDR2 is YFSETQ. The CDR3 length is 14 residues. Trimming left V 6 bases short and J 2 bases short, with 15 bases between. CDR3 sequence reads: CASNQDTQAYEQYF. CDR3 DNA: TGCGCCAGCAATCAGGATACGCAAGCCTACGAGCAGTACTTC.

This clonotype was counted many times. The V gene is TRBV28, the J gene TRBJ2-2; 12 bases are a match to TRBD2. Trimming cost V 5 bases and J 3 bases; bases outside gene matches: 13. The CDR3 spans 19 residues. Germline assignment: CDR1 MDHEN and CDR2 SYDVKM. The DNA of the CDR3 is TGTGCCAGCAGTACCCATGCGGGACTAGCGGGTCTGGACACCGGGGAGCTGTTTTTT. Translation: CASSTHAGLAGLDTGELFF.

To note about this clonotype: A clone one base away is much larger, so this may be a read error. The chain employs TRBV28 and TRBJ2-3; TRBD2 aligns across 11 bases. The ends lost 5 bases at V and 2 bases at J; junction bases unmatched: 6. CDR3 length: 16 amino acids. Looked up from germline, CDR1 is MDHEN and CDR2 is SYDVKM. The CDR3 loop is CASSKDSGRDTDTQYF. As DNA, the CDR3 is TGTGCCAGCAGTAAAGATAGCGGGAGGGACACAGATACGCAGTATTTT. Using reference TRBV28 and TRBJ2-3 for the parts outside the CDR3, the full variable domain is DVKVTQSSRYLVKRTGEKVFLECVQDMDHENMFWYRQDPGLGLRLIYFSYDVKMKEKGDIPEGYSVSREKKERFSLILESASTNQTSMYLCASSKDSGRDTDTQYFGPGTRLTVL.

V is TRBV27 and J is TRBJ2-7; D unclear. The CDR3 is 14 residues long. V lost 2 bases and J lost 2, with 10 bases in between. Per the germline V gene, CDR1 is MNHEY and CDR2 is SMNVEV (reference sequence). CDR3 DNA sequence: TGTGCCAGCAGTTTACAAGACGGAGCCTACGAGCAGTACTTC. Protein product: CASSLQDGAYEQYF.

Ten or more counts support this clonotype. Written as DNA, the CDR3 is TGCAGTGCTAGCGAGACTAGCGGGAGCTCCTACGAGCAGTACTTC. It translates to CSASETSGSSYEQYF. The chain carries TRBV20-1 and TRBJ2-7, with TRBD2 identical over 12 bases. The V and J ends lost 3 bases and 0 bases, in that order; junction bases with no gene match: 3. The CDR3 is 15 residues long. Germline CDR1 reads DFQATT; CDR2 reads SNEGSKA (reference sequence).

The chain couples TRBV12-3 or TRBV12-4 to TRBJ2-3; 8 nucleotides match TRBD1. This CDR3 is built from 15 residues. Trimming at V came to 5 bases and at J to 3 bases, leaving 7 bases not matched to a gene. The CDR3 sequence: CASSPRQGRTDTQYF. CDR3 bases: TGTGCCAGCAGTCCGCGACAGGGGAGGACAGATACGCAGTATTTT.

The gene calls are TRBV20-1 and TRBJ2-2; 10 positions agree with TRBD2. This CDR3 contains 15 residues. The V and J ends lost 3 bases and 6 bases, in that order; junction bases with no gene match: 7. Germline V gene sequence: CDR1 DFQATT, CDR2 SNEGSKA (reference sequence). CDR3 sequence (DNA): TGCAGTGCTAGTCCCCTAGCGGGAGCGGCCGGGGAGCTGTTTTTT. Translated: CSASPLAGAAGELFF.

This clonotype was seen repeatedly, ten times or more. The J gene is TRBJ1-5, the V gene TRBV4-1; D possibly corresponds to TRBD1 (6 bases). The V and J ends lost 1 base and 4 bases respectively, with 11 bases between them. Germline loops: CDR1 MGHRA, CDR2 YSYEKL. This CDR3 spans 15 amino acids. CDR3 sequence reads: CASSQAPGANQPQHF. CDR3 DNA: TGCGCCAGCAGCCAAGCCCCAGGGGCGAATCAGCCCCAGCATTTT.

This clonotype was seen a handful of times. The V gene is TRBV7-8, the J gene TRBJ1-3; 7 bases line up with TRBD1. The V gene end was trimmed by 1 base and the J gene end by 8 bases; junction bases not matched to a gene: 8. The germline CDR1 and CDR2 sequences are SGHVS and FQNEAQ. The CDR3 runs to 15 residues. The CDR3 DNA reads TGTGCCAGCAGCTTAGACAGGGGTGGGTCGGACACCATATATTTT. Translating it yields CASSLDRGGSDTIYF.

There are many counts of this clonotype. The gene calls are TRBV28 and TRBJ2-3; 9 positions agree with TRBD1. Germline loops: CDR1 MDHEN, CDR2 SYDVKM. Trimming cost V 5 bases and J 3 bases; bases outside gene matches: 9. This CDR3 has 16 residues. The CDR3 DNA follows: TGTGCCAGCAGTCCCCACGGGACAGGGAAGACAGATACGCAGTATTTT. Encoded protein: CASSPHGTGKTDTQYF.

This rearrangement joins TRBV20-1 to TRBJ2-1; D tentatively fits TRBD1 or TRBD2 (6 bases each). V was clipped by 5 bases and J by 2 bases, with 16 bases between them. Germline V lookup: CDR1 DFQATT, CDR2 SNEGSKA (reference sequence). The CDR3 runs to 15 residues. Written as DNA, the CDR3 is TGCAGTGCTGCTACTAGAGGGGGGACCTACAATGAGCAGTTCTTC. Its translation is CSAATRGGTYNEQFF.

Concerning this clonotype: A much larger clone lies one base from this, so it may be a read error. This chain connects TRBV20-1 to TRBJ2-3; 9 bases agree with TRBD2. The CDR3 covers 15 residues. The germline V gene has CDR1 DFQATT and CDR2 SNEGSKA (reference sequence). The CDR3 DNA follows: TGCAGTGCTAGAGGGCGGGAGGGCGTCACAGATATGCAGTATTTT. This sequence encodes CSARGREGVTDMQYF.

This clonotype showed up just a few times. The chain links TRBV5-1 to TRBJ2-5; 8 bases fit TRBD1. Germline V gene sequence: CDR1 SGHRS, CDR2 YFSETQ. CDR3 size: 16 residues. The V segment lost 4 bases and the J segment 0 bases; nucleotides outside the gene matches: 8. The CDR3 DNA reads TGCGCCAGCAGCGGAGGGGGACAGGCCTACCAAGAGACCCAGTACTTC. Amino acid sequence: CASSGGGQAYQETQYF.

This clonotype was observed many times. This sequence joins TRBV20-1 and TRBJ2-7; TRBD1 might be the D (5 bases). The CDR3 is 13 residues long. Germline lookup yields CDR1 DFQATT and CDR2 SNEGSKA (reference sequence). V gave up 5 bases and J gave up 5 bases, with 16 bases separating them. The CDR3: CSAPSPGSHEQYF. CDR3 coding DNA: TGCAGTGCTCCTTCGCCAGGGTCCCACGAGCAGTACTTC.